The clone carrying this T cell receptor (beta chain) appeared a single time. Antigen specificity is unknown. This record belongs to a study of Ad26.COV2.S vaccination and SARS-CoV-2 variants. On the study more broadly: Participant was drawn from the COV1001 Ad26.COV2.S trial arm. The study, taken as a whole, reports: Quantification of TCR breadth and depth may have yielded underestimates of total T cell responses.

Treatment described: about 20 received Ad26.COV2.S at low or high dose, single or two shots; 5 received placebo; per-sample allocation not given. Day 63 after the first injection of vaccine or placebo was the sampling time. Its platform was an Ad26 vector, and its expressed antigen was Wuhan-strain SARS-CoV-2 spike. Method: immunoSEQ multiplex PCR; TCRdb's copy keeps in-frame clones and lacks some. The table includes approximately 450,000 clones, 90% detected once. V was shortened by 3 bases and J by 2 bases, with 11 bases between the two germline ends. The CDR3 loop spans 15 amino acids. CDR1 is LNHDA and CDR2 is SQIVND in the germline V gene (reference sequence).

Specimen: peripheral blood, collected in a trial of Ad26.COV2.S vaccine versus placebo. V and J are TRBV19 and TRBJ1-5; weak D call: TRBD1 (5 bases). The sequence came from a person aged 18 to 65 who received the Ad26.COV2.S COVID-19 vaccine or a placebo. DNA for the CDR3: TGTGCCAGTAGTATGCCCGGGACGGGCAATCAGCCCCAGCATTTT. This translates into CASSMPGTGNQPQHF.